This section outlines one T cell receptor (beta chain) sequence together with its context. Its specific antigen is unknown. The record has no base qualities; no much larger clone is one base away. The donors were people with melanoma. Library creation used the immunoSEQ multiplex PCR assay. TCRdb took this table from immuneACCESS and kept in-frame rearrangements with V and J called. Such tables lack part of the clones; where checked against another copy, unresolved V genes explain under half of the gap, and the rest is unexplained. Recorded for this sample are 55,000 or so clones; approximately 74% of them occurred a single time. The biggest ten clones account for under 5.5% of the sample. These data belong to a study of CD4+ T cells in melanoma (dated by TCRdb to 2022 to 2024). With regard to the full study: Neoantigen-specific CD4+ T cells in human melanoma were investigated in the study. Overall results and qualifications from the work: Neoantigen-specific CD4+ T cells in melanoma were reported to show diverse differentiation states. The report described a correlation between neoantigen-specific CD4+ T cells and the function of CD8+ T cells, macrophages and B cells.

CDR1 and CDR2 were assigned from the germline V gene as SGHDN and FVKESK. From the cysteine up to the phenylalanine, the CDR3 has a length of 17 residues. The only DNA kept is the CDR3, 51 bases in frame from the first base. Trimming accounts for 4 bases at V and 2 bases at J, while the number of junction bases matched to no gene is 13. Sequenced input: tumor tissue. The clonotype was recovered from a human donor with melanoma. The chain links TRBV14 with TRBJ2-7, and 8 bases in between align with TRBD2. DNA sequence: TGTGCCAGCAGCCTAGTCCGCCGGAGCGGGGGTACCTACGAGCAGTACTTC. This sequence encodes CASSLVRRSGGTYEQYF.